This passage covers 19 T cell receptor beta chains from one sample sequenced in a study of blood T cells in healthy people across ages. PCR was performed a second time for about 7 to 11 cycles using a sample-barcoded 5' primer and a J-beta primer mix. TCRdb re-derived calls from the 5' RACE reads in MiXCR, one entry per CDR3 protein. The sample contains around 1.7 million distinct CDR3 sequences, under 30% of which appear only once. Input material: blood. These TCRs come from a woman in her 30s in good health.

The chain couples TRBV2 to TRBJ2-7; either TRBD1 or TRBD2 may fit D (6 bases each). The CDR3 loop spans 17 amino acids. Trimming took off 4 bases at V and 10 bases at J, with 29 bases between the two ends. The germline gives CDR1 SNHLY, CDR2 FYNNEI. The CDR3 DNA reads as TGTGCCAGCAGTGGTGGGCTGGGGGGACAACAGCCCCAGATTCAGTACTTC. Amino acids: CASSGGLGGQQPQIQYF.

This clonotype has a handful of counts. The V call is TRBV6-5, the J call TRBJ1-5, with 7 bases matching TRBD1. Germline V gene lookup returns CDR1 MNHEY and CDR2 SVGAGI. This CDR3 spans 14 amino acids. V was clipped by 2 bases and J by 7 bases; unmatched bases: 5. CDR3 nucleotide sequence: TGTGCCAGCAGTTACATACAGGGGAGGCAGCCCCAGCATTTT. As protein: CASSYIQGRQPQHF.

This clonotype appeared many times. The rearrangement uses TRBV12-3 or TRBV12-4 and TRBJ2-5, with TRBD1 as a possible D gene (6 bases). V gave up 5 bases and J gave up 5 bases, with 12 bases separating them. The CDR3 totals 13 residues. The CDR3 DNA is TGTGCCAGCAGTATGTGGGGGCGCGAGACCCAGTACTTC. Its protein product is CASSMWGRETQYF.

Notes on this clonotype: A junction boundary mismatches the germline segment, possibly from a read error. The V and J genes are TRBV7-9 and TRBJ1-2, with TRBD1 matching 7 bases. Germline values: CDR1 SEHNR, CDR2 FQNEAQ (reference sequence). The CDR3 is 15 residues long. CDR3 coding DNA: TGTGCCGGCAGCTTAGTGCAGGGGGTGTCGAGTGGCTACACCTTC. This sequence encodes CAGSLVQGVSSGYTF.

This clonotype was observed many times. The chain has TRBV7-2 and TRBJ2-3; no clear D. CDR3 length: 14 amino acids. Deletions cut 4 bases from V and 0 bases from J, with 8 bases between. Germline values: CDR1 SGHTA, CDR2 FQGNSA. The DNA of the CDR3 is TGTGCCAGCAGCTCCGTAGGTAGCACAGATACGCAGTATTTT. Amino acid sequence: CASSSVGSTDTQYF.

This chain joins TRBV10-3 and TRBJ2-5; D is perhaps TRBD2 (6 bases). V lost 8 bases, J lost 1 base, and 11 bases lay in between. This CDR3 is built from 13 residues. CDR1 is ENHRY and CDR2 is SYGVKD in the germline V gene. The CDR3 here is CAIGGTLQETQYF. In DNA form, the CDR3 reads TGTGCCATCGGGGGGACTCTCCAAGAGACCCAGTACTTC.

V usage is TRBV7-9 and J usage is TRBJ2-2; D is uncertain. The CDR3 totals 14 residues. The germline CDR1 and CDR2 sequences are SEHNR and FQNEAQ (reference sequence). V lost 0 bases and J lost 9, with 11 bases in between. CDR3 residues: CASSLAPFVRELFF. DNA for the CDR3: TGTGCCAGCAGCTTAGCCCCTTTTGTTCGGGAGCTGTTTTTT. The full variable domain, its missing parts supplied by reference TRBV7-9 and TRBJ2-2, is DTGVSQNPRHKITKRGQNVTFRCDPISEHNRLYWYRQTLGQGPEFLTYFQNEAQLEKSRLLSDRFSAERPKGSFSTLEIQRTEQGDSAMYLCASSLAPFVRELFFGEGSRLTVL.

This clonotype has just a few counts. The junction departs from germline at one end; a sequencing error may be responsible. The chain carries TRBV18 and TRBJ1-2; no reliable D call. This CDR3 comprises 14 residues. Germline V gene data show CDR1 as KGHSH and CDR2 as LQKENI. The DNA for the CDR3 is TGTGCCAGTTCACCCATAACCCGTAACTATGGCTACACCTTC. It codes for CASSPITRNYGYTF.

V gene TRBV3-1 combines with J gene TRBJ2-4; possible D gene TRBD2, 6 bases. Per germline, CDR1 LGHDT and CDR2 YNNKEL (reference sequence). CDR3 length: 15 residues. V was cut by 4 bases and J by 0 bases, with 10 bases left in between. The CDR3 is CASSRRGLAKNIQYF. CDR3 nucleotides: TGTGCCAGCAGCCGGCGGGGTCTAGCCAAAAACATTCAGTACTTC. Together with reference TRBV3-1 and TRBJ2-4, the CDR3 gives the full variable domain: DTAVSQTPKYLVTQMGNDKSIKCEQNLGHDTMYWYKQDSKKFLKIMFSYNNKELIINETVPNRFSPKSPDKAHLNLHINSLELGDSAVYFCASSRRGLAKNIQYFGAGTRLSVL.

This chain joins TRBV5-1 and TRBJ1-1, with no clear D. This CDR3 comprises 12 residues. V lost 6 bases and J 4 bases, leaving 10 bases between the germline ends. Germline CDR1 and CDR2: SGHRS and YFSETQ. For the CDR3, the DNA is TGCGCCAGCAACAGAGACGGCACTGAAGCTTTCTTT. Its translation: CASNRDGTEAFF. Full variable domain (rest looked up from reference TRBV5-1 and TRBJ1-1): KAGVTQTPRYLIKTRGQQVTLSCSPISGHRSVSWYQQTPGQGLQFLFEYFSETQRNKGNFPGRFSGRQFSNSRSEMNVSTLELGDSALYLCASNRDGTEAFFGQGTRLTVV.

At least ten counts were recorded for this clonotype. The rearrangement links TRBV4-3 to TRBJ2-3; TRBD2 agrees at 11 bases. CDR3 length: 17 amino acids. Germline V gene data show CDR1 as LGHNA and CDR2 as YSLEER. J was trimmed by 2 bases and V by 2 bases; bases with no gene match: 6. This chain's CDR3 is CASSQLASGRSTDTQYF. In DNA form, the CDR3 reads TGCGCCAGCAGCCAATTGGCTAGCGGGAGGTCCACAGATACGCAGTATTTT.

Here the CDR3 reads CASSAIYDNEQFF. DNA of the CDR3: TGTGCCAGCAGCGCTATATACGACAATGAGCAGTTCTTC. The chain couples TRBV11-2 to TRBJ2-1; D gene ambiguous. CDR3 size: 13 residues. The germline gives CDR1 SGHAT, CDR2 FQNNGV. The V gene lost 5 bases and the J gene lost 5 bases, with 10 bases spanning the gap.

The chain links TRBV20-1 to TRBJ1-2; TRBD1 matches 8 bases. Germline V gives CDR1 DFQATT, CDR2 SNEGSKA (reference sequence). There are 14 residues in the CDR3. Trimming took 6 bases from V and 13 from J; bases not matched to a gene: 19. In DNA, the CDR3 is TGCAGTGCCGCCCGGGACAGGACCAGTTATGGGGGCACCTTC. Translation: CSAARDRTSYGGTF.

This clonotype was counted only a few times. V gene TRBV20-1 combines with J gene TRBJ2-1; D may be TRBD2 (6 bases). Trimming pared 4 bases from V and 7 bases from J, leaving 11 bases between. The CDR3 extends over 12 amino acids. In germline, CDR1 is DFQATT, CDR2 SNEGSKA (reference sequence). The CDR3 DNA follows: TGCAGTGCTATGAGCGGGTCAAATGAGCAGTTCTTC. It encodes CSAMSGSNEQFF.

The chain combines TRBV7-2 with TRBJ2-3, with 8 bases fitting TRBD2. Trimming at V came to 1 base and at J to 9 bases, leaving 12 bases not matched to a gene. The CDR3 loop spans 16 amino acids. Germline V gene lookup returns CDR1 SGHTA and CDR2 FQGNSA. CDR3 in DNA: TGTGCCAGCAGCTTAGGGGGGACTAGAGCGGGAAGGACGCAGTATTTT. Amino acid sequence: CASSLGGTRAGRTQYF.

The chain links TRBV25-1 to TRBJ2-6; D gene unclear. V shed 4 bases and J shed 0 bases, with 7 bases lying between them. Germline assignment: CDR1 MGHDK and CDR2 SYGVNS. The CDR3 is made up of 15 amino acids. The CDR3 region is CASSGYHSGANVLTF. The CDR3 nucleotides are TGTGCCAGCAGTGGTTATCACTCTGGGGCCAACGTCCTGACTTTC.

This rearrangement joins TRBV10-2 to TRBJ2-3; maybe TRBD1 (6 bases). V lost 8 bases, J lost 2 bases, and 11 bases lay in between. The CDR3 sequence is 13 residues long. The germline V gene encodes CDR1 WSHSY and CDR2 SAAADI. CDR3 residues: CASAQGPTDTQYF. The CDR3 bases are TGCGCCAGCGCACAGGGACCCACAGATACGCAGTATTTT.

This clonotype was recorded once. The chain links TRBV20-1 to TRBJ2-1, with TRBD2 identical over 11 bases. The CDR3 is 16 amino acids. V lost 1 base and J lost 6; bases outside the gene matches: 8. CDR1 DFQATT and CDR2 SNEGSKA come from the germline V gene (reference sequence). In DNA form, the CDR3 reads TGCAGTGCTAGAGGCCCAACTAGCGGGGGAACCAATGAGCAGTTCTTC. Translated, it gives CSARGPTSGGTNEQFF.

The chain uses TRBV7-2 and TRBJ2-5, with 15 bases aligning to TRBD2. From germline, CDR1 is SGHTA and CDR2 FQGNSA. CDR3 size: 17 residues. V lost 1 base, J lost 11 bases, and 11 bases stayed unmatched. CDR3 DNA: TGTGCCAGCAGCTTAGGAGGACTAGCGGGAGGGTCGAGTGAGCAGTACTTC. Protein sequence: CASSLGGLAGGSSEQYF.